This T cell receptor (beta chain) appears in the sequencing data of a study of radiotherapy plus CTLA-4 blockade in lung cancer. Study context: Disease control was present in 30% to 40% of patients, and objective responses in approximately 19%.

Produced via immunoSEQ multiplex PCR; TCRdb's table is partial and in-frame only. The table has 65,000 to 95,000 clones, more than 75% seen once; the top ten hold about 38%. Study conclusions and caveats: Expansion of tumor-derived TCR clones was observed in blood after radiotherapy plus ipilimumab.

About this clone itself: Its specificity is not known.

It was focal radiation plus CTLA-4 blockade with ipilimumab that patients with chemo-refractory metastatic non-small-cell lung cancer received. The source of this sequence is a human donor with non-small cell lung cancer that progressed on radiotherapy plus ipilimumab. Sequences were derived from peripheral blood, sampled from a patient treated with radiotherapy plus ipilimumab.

The CDR3 here is CASTLSGETQYF. The DNA for the CDR3 is TGCGCCAGCACCCTCTCAGGGGAGACCCAGTACTTC. The genes are TRBV5-1 and TRBJ2-5; a weak D match, TRBD1 (5 bases). Per the germline V gene, CDR1 is SGHRS and CDR2 is YFSETQ. This CDR3 comprises 12 residues. V dropped 6 bases and J dropped 5 bases, with 11 bases sitting between them.